This record concerns one T cell receptor (beta chain) sequence. The antigen remains undetermined. This sample was taken from a study of cytomegalovirus exposure and HLA in healthy donors. 60 Vbeta and 13 Jbeta primers were used in PCR. Data came from immunoSEQ multiplex PCR; TCRdb stores just in-frame clones and leaves some out. The data contain roughly 160,000 clones, 80% to 85% of them singletons. Study-wide findings and caveats: There were reportedly fewer N-insertions in an Asian-associated ancestry cluster than the roughly 680-donor mean, in a later analysis.

The sequence derives from a male donor in good health and CMV-seropositive. The sequenced material came from PBMCs.

CDR3: CASSLSSGLETQYF. The CDR3 DNA reads as TGTGCCAGCAGCTTAAGTTCAGGGCTAGAGACCCAGTACTTC. V usage is TRBV7-8 and J usage is TRBJ2-5, with a tentative D call TRBD1 (5 bases). Per the germline V gene, CDR1 is SGHVS and CDR2 is FQNEAQ. This CDR3 comprises 14 residues. V gave up 2 bases and J gave up 4 bases, with 11 bases separating them.